This T cell receptor beta chain stems from a study of OX40 agonist ivuxolimab in advanced cancers. About the research overall: Partial responses were achieved by three patients, of whom one had hepatocellular carcinoma and two had cutaneous melanoma.

This clone was observed a handful of times. Measured with immunoSEQ multiplex PCR; TCRdb has only the in-frame clones, and not every one. The table records tens of thousands of clones, about nine tenths of them present only once. CDR3 length equals 13 residues. The V and J ends lost 2 bases and 8 bases respectively, with 10 bases between them. Germline lookup yields CDR1 MNHNS and CDR2 SASEGT. The specimen was CD4+ or CD8+ T cells sorted from blood, collected in a trial of the OX40 agonist ivuxolimab. This sequence was found in an adult with an advanced solid tumor such as melanoma, head and neck, liver or kidney cancer. The gene calls are TRBV6-1 and TRBJ1-5; unclear D gene. The CDR3 sequence is CASSEMPGEPQHF. The CDR3 DNA reads as TGTGCCAGCAGTGAAATGCCCGGGGAGCCCCAGCATTTT.